The clone carrying this TCR beta chain was seen a few times. The antigen is unknown. The CDR3 loop spans 12 amino acids. The V gene's germline CDR1 is SGHNT and CDR2 YYREEE (reference sequence). J was trimmed by 7 bases and V by 5 bases; bases with no gene match: 2. Via MiXCR, TCRdb re-called the reads, giving one row per CDR3 protein. This table has 650,000 to 900,000 distinct CDR3 sequences, about 27% appearing once. This entry belongs to a study of T cell repertoires in cytomegalovirus infection. About the research overall: Public TCR beta signature analysis indicated the presence of both CMV infection and matching HLA type.

Study-level findings and limits: Clonotypes of TCR beta that were HLA-C-restricted and CMV-specific dominated the ex vivo response.

The rearrangement uses TRBV5-4 and TRBJ1-1; TRBD1 matches 10 bases. The sample here was cultured CD8+ T cells from PBMCs, taken from culture after CMV antigen stimulation. This receptor was identified in a human donor in good health (CMV status not recorded). Some clones in this sample may be carry-over from other donors' samples. The CDR3 region has the DNA TGTGCCAGCAGGGACAGGGGGAATGAAGCTTTCTTT. This sequence encodes CASRDRGNEAFF.